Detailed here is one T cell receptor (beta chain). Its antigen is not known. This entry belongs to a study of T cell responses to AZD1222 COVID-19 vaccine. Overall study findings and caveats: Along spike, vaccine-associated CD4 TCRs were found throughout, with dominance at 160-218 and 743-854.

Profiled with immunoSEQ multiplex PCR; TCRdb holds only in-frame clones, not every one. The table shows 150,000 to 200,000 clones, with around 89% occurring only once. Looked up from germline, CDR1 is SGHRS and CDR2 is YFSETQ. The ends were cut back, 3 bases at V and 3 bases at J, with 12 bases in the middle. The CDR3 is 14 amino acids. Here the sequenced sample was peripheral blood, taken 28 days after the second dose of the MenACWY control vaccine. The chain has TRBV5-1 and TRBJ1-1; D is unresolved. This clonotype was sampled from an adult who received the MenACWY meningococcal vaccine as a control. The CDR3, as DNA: TGCGCCAGCAGCTGGGAGGGAATAGACACTGAAGCTTTCTTT. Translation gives CASSWEGIDTEAFF.